This T cell receptor beta chain was sequenced during a study of control samples from healthy donors and cancer patients (dated by TCRdb to the early 2020s). The cysteine opens and the phenylalanine closes a CDR3 of 13 amino acids. The retained sequence is limited to the CDR3, 39 bases, with the frame set at the first base. CDR1 and CDR2 are drawn from the germline V gene: MNHEY, SVGAGI. Trimming leaves V shorter by 3 bases and J shorter by 6 bases, with the junction holding 2 bases beyond the gene matches. Remarks on this clone: Its antigen remains undetermined. Per-nucleotide qualities are absent, and no much larger clonotype sits a single base away.

The library was built by means of the immunoSEQ multiplex PCR assay. The source is immuneACCESS, and TCRdb retained only in-frame sequences with V and J called. Part of the clones is not carried over; for the studies checked, unresolved V genes explain less than half of this, and the remainder is unexplained. The sample table lists 140,000 to 150,000 clones, approximately 92% of them with a count of one. Approximately 2.9% of the sample comes from the top ten. The sequence was obtained from a man younger than 40 in good health. Recombination connected TRBV6-5 to TRBJ1-2; the junction holds 9 bases that match TRBD1. Sequenced input: blood. This receptor has the CDR3 CASSYGDRDGYTF. The nucleotide sequence reads TGTGCCAGCAGTTATGGGGACAGGGATGGCTACACCTTC.